Only a few counts were recorded for the clone carrying this T cell receptor (beta chain). The data derive from a study of response to subunit inactivated influenza vaccine. TCRdb fed the RT-PCR reads into MiXCR, producing one record per CDR3 protein. The sample lists 500,000 to 600,000 distinct CDR3 sequences; over 10% were seen once. The sequencing used PBMCs from blood, collected 45 days after vaccination. The clonotype originates from a man aged 45-60 years who received an inactivated influenza vaccine.

CDR3 amino acids: CSARGTSGSGGGELFF. CDR3 sequence (DNA): TGCAGTGCTAGGGGGACTAGCGGGAGTGGCGGCGGGGAGCTGTTTTTT. The chain combines TRBV20-1 with TRBJ2-2, with 14 bases matching TRBD2. This CDR3 region has 16 residues. Germline assignment: CDR1 DFQATT and CDR2 SNEGSKA (reference sequence). Losses at the gene ends were 3 bases for V and 7 bases for J; bases not matched to a gene: 7.